This T cell receptor beta chain was found in a study of blood T cell repertoires in COVID-19. This clone is large within its sample. Profiled with immunoSEQ multiplex PCR; TCRdb holds only in-frame clones, not every one. The sample has 43,000 or so clones; roughly 86% are singletons. Germline loops: CDR1 MNHEY, CDR2 SMNVEV (reference sequence). V shed 5 bases and J shed 3 bases, with 11 bases lying between them. The CDR3 consists of 13 residues. The chain recombines TRBV27 with TRBJ2-7, with D hard to call. The receptor's source is a man aged 55 to 70 with active COVID-19. The source material was peripheral blood. The CDR3 sequence is CASSPIDNYEQYF. The CDR3 nucleotides read TGTGCCAGCAGTCCCATTGACAACTACGAGCAGTACTTC.